This TCR beta chain stems from a study of post-analysis software for immune sequencing data (dated by TCRdb to 2015 to 2017). Notes on the research overall: The recorded disease courses included relapsing-remitting, secondary progressive and progressive-relapsing multiple sclerosis, and some patients had no subtype annotation. A subset of samples was prepared in parallel using single-end sample barcoding, then pooled and co-amplified after Illumina adapter ligation. The patient repertoires were compared against more than 10 previously published healthy control repertoires obtained from donors aged about 6 to 26 years.

A word on this clonotype: What this receptor recognizes is not known. No clone much larger than this one lies a single base away; base qualities are absent.

Preparation of the library involved PCR. Sequencing relied on an Illumina HiSeq 2500. To reduce PCR and sequencing biases, unique molecular identifiers were built into the TCR beta cDNA libraries. Approximately 500,000 cDNA molecules were obtained for every 1 to 10 million input T cells, so each molecule roughly corresponded to one T cell. The patient libraries were prepared and sequenced using the same protocol as the earlier healthy control dataset. Within a given batch, samples were prepared together, multiplexed and sequenced on the same HiSeq lane. In the original analysis: MIGEC handled the raw barcoded reads, throwing out single-read molecular identifier groups before consensus assembly and CDR3 extraction. VDJtools was used for post-analysis of the clonotype tables, with diversity normalized by down-sampling every dataset to the smallest sample size. In repertoire overlap clustering, CDR3 amino acid sequences, but not nucleotide sequences, were matched to correct batch-related cross-sample contamination. TCRdb redid the processing of the public reads, applying fastp at Q25 and MiXCR, and retained in-frame beta chains. Each CDR3 protein appears once, grouped with its most common genes and DNA. In this record, the V and J calls reflect TCRdb's handling and not the investigators' own analysis. The sample table lists fewer than 700,000 distinct CDR3 sequences, roughly 45% of them with a count of one. The top ten constitute 1.7% of the sample.

To demonstrate the VDJtools post-analysis software, the study profiled TCR beta repertoires from the peripheral blood of about 13 young patients with multiple sclerosis. Multiple sclerosis patients were children and adolescents aged 6 to 15 years. From the cysteine up to the phenylalanine, the CDR3 has a length of 20 residues. Of all the DNA, just the CDR3 is kept, 60 bases in frame from base 1. The junction shows trimming of 5 bases on V and 2 bases on J, and the gene matches do not reach 17 bases of it. The full study reports these points: Roughly 5 TRBV segments, including TRBV5-6, TRBV5-1 and TRBV20-1, were significantly more frequent in patients than controls. Strong co-clustering of samples prepared in the same batch was shown by direct clustering with F measure, prompting a batch-effect correction. The control group was slightly older than the multiple sclerosis patient group. Multiple sclerosis patients had significantly lower normalized Chao1 diversity than controls, a result that suggests substantial peripheral T-cell clonal expansion.

This TCR came from a girl between 10 and 17 years old with multiple sclerosis. The chain is made from TRBV12-3 or TRBV12-4 and TRBJ2-2, and TRBD2 matches 10 of the central bases. The specimen was blood. CDR3 reads: CASSTGLAGEGDPNTGELFF. The nucleotide sequence reads as follows: TGTGCCAGCAGTACGGGCCTAGCGGGAGAGGGGGACCCCAACACCGGGGAGCTGTTTTTT.